This TCR beta chain is drawn from a study of OX40 agonist ivuxolimab in advanced cancers. This clone has a single count. Germline lookup yields CDR1 SGHTA and CDR2 FQGNSA. CDR3 length: 15 residues. J was trimmed by 4 bases and V by 5 bases; bases with no gene match: 7. TCRdb keeps only in-frame clones here, not all; method: immunoSEQ multiplex PCR. The sample consists of around 100,000 clones, about 88% of them appearing once. The sequence was obtained from an adult with an advanced solid tumor such as melanoma, head and neck, liver or kidney cancer. The rearrangement links TRBV7-2 to TRBJ1-3; the match to TRBD1 covers 8 bases. This specimen was CD4+ or CD8+ T cells sorted from blood, taken in a trial of the OX40 agonist ivuxolimab. The CDR3 spells CASSTARGLGNTIYF. DNA of the CDR3: TGTGCCAGCAGCACAGCCAGGGGGCTGGGAAACACCATATATTTT. The variable domain in full, with the rest retrieved from reference TRBV7-2 and TRBJ1-3, is GAGVSQSPSNKVTEKGKDVELRCDPISGHTALYWYRQSLGQGLEFLIYFQGNSAPDKSGLPSDRFSAERTGGSVSTLTIQRTQQEDSAVYLCASSTARGLGNTIYFGEGSWLTVV.